The T cell receptor beta chain described here comes from a study of blood T cell repertoires in COVID-19. The J segment lost 8 bases and the V segment lost 4 bases, leaving 11 bases of the junction unmatched. CDR3 length: 14 amino acids. Germline V lookup: CDR1 KGHSH, CDR2 LQKENI. The protocol was immunoSEQ multiplex PCR, while the TCRdb copy is restricted to in-frame clones and leaves out a portion. The data show 300,000 or so clones, 70% to 90% seen once. The rearrangement uses TRBV18 and TRBJ2-7; 7 bases are shared with TRBD1. The clonotype originates from a woman aged 50 to 60 who had recovered from COVID-19. Material: peripheral blood. CDR3 region: CASSLDRALLQQYF. The CDR3 DNA sequence: TGTGCCAGCTCACTAGACAGGGCCTTACTACAGCAGTACTTC. Full variable domain (outside the CDR3, taken from reference TRBV18 and TRBJ2-7): NAGVMQNPRHLVRRRGQEARLRCSPMKGHSHVYWYRQLPEEGLKFMVYLQKENIIDESGMPKERFSAEFPKEGPSILRIQQVVRGDSAAYFCASSLDRALLQQYFGPGTRLTVT.